These T cell receptor beta chains were read from a single sample in a study of blood T cell repertoires in COVID-19. Generated by immunoSEQ multiplex PCR, the TCRdb table keeps only in-frame clones and is missing some. The sample contains about 170,000 clones, 70% to 90% of which appear only once. The sequenced material came from peripheral blood. The receptors stem from a man in his forties or fifties who had recovered from COVID-19. CDR3s include the opening cysteine and the closing phenylalanine or tryptophan. The D gene is left open where the match is weak.

j_call d_call v_call cdr3_nt cdr3_aa
TRBJ1-3 TRBD1 TRBV4-3 TGCGCCAGCAGCCAAGGGACTCAGGGGGCCACCATATATTTT CASSQGTQGATIYF
TRBJ2-3 NA TRBV7-9 TGTGCCAGCAGCTTAGACAGTTCCGGAGATACGCAGTATTTT CASSLDSSGDTQYF
TRBJ1-1 NA TRBV6-2/TRBV6-3 TGTGCCAGCAGTAATCCCCGGGGGGCTCGTACTGAAGCTTTCTTT CASSNPRGARTEAFF
TRBJ2-7 TRBD1 TRBV28 TGTGCCAGCAGTCTAGGACAGGGTACCTACGAGCAGTACTTC CASSLGQGTYEQYF
TRBJ1-1 NA TRBV5-1 TGCGCCAGCAGCTTGCGCGTTATGAACACTGAAGCTTTCTTT CASSLRVMNTEAFF
TRBJ2-7 TRBD1 TRBV27 TGTGCCAGCAGCCTCCGACAGGGCTACGAGCAGTACTTC CASSLRQGYEQYF
TRBJ2-7 NA TRBV14 TGTGCCAGCAGCCAAGGACAGTCCTACGAGCAGTACTTC CASSQGQSYEQYF
TRBJ2-1 TRBD1 TRBV15 TGTGCCACCAGCAGAGTGCAGGGACAGGGGGAAGCGGTGGGTTTCTTC CATSRVQGQGEAVGFF
TRBJ2-5 NA TRBV10-3 TGTGCCATCAGTGCCCTTCAAGAGACCCAGTACTTC CAISALQETQYF
TRBJ2-7 NA TRBV3-1/TRBV3-2 TGTGCCAGCAGCTCCACAACAACAGACAGGACCTTC CASSSTTTDRTF
TRBJ2-1 TRBD2 TRBV6-2/TRBV6-3 TGTGCCAGCAGTAGGGGACTAGCGGGGTTAACGTACAATGAGCAGTTCTTC CASSRGLAGLTYNEQFF
TRBJ1-5 NA TRBV21-1 TGTGCCAGCAGCAAAGCGCGGGACAGGAGGGGCAATCAGCCCCAGCATTTT CASSKARDRRGNQPQHF